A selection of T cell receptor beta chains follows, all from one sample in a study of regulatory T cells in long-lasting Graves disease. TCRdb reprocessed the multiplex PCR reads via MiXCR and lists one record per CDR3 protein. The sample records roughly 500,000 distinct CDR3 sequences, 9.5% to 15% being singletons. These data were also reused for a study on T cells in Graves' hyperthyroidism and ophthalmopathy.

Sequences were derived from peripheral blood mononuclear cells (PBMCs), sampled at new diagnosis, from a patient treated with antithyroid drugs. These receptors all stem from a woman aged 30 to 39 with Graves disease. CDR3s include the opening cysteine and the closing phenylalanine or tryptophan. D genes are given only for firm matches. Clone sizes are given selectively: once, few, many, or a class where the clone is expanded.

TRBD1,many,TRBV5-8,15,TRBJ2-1,TGTGCCAGCAGCCGCAGACAGGGGTTGTACAATGAGCAGTTCTTC,CASSRRQGLYNEQFF
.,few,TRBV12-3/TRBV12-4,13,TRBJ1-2,TGTGCCAGCAGTGACCAGGGCGTCTCTGGCTACAGCTTC,CASSDQGVSGYSF
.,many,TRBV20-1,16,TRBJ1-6,TGCAGTGCTCCCAAGTCAGGACAGAAGAGAAATTCACCCCTCCACTTT,CSAPKSGQKRNSPLHF
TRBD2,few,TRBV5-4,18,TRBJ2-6,TGTGCCAGCAGCAGGGGACTAGCGGGAGCGACTGGGGCCAACGTCCTGACTTTC,CASSRGLAGATGANVLTF
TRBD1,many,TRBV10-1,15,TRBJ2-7,TGCGCCAGCAGTGAAGGAGGGACAGGGAGCTACGAGCAGTACTTC,CASSEGGTGSYEQYF
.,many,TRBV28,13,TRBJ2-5,TGTGCCAGCAGTTCGCCCCCGGTGGAGACCCAGTACTTC,CASSSPPVETQYF
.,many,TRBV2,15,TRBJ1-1,TGTGCCAGCAGGAAAATACAGGGTGTGAACACTGAAGCTTTCTTT,CASRKIQGVNTEAFF
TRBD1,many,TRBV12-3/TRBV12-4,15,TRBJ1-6,TGTGCCAGCAGTTCCCGGACAGGGGGAAATTCACCCCTCCACTTT,CASSSRTGGNSPLHF
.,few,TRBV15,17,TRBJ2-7,TGTGCCACCAGCAGAGATGACGGGGGACAGAAAAGACACGAGCAGTACTTC,CATSRDDGGQKRHEQYF
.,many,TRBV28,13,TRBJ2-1,TGTGCCAGCACCCCCGGAGGGGGCAATGAGCAGTTCTTC,CASTPGGGNEQFF
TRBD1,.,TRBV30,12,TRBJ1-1,TGTGCCAGACAGGGGGCCAAGACTGAAGCTTTCTTT,CARQGAKTEAFF
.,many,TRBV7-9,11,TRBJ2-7,TGTGCCAGCAGCTTAGACGGAGAGCAGTACTTC,CASSLDGEQYF
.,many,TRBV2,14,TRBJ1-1,TGTGCCAGCAGTGAATTAGGGAGGAGCACTGAAGCTTTCTTT,CASSELGRSTEAFF
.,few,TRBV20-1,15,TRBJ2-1,TGCAGTGCTAGAGGGGGACTTAGTAGTAACAATGAGCAGTTCTTC,CSARGGLSSNNEQFF
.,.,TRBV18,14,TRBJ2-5,TGTGCCAGCTCCGCGGACAGTTACTCGGAGACCCAGTACTTC,CASSADSYSETQYF
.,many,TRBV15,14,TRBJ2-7,TGTGCCACCAGCAGAGTAGAGACCCCAAGCGAGCAGTACTTC,CATSRVETPSEQYF
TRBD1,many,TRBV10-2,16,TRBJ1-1,TGCGCCAGCCGAGTCCCCCGAGCAGGGGGGAACACTGAAGCTTTCTTT,CASRVPRAGGNTEAFF
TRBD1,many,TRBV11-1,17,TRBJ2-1,TGTGCCAGCAGCTTTGGTTATATTGGACAGGGGCGGACTGAGCAGTTCTTC,CASSFGYIGQGRTEQFF
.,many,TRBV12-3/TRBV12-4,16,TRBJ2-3,TGTGCCAGCAGGGGTAGCTGGCAACTTAGCACAGATACGCAGTATTTT,CASRGSWQLSTDTQYF
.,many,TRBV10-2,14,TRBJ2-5,TGCGCCAGCAGTAGTAGGCTAGTTCAAGAGACCCAGTACTTC,CASSSRLVQETQYF
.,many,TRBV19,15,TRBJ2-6,TGTGCCAGTAGTATCCGGGGGATTGGGGCCAACGTCCTGACTTTC,CASSIRGIGANVLTF
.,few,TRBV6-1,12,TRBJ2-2,TGTGCCAGCACCGAGAGGACCGGGGAGCTGTTTTTT,CASTERTGELFF
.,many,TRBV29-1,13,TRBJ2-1,TGCAGCGTTGTCCGGACTGGCAACAATGAGCAGTTCTTC,CSVVRTGNNEQFF
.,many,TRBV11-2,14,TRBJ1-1,TGTGCCAGCAGCCCCGGACATATGAGCACTGAAGCTTTCTTT,CASSPGHMSTEAFF
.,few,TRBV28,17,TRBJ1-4,TGTGCCAGCAGTTCCCTATCCGGGGCAGGGCCTAATGAAAAACTGTTTTTT,CASSSLSGAGPNEKLFF
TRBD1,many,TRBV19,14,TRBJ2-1,TGTGCCAGTAGTCCCGGGACAGGGGACGATGAGCAGTTCTTC,CASSPGTGDDEQFF
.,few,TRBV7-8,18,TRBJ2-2,TGTGCCAGCAGCTTAGGGCCCCGCAGGGGCCTTAACACCGGGGAGCTGTTTTTT,CASSLGPRRGLNTGELFF
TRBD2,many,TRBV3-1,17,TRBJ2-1,TGTGCCAGCAGCCAAGATAAAAGGGGGACTAGCGGGATTGAGCAGTTCTTC,CASSQDKRGTSGIEQFF
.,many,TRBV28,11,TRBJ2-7,TGTGCCAGCAGTGGTGAATACGAGCAGTACTTC,CASSGEYEQYF
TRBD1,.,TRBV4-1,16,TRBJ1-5,TGCGCCAGCAGCCAAGAGGACAGGAAGGGTAATCAGCCCCAGCATTTT,CASSQEDRKGNQPQHF
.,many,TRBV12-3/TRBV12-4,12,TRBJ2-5,TGTGCCAGTAGCGACCCAGGGGAGACCCAGTACTTC,CASSDPGETQYF
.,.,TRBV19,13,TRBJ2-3,TGTGCCAGTAGTATTCGTTTTGGAGATACGCAGTATTTT,CASSIRFGDTQYF
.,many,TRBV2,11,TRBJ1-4,TGTGCCAGCGGGGGAGGTGAAAAACTGTTTTTT,CASGGGEKLFF
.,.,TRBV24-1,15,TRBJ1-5,TGTGCCACCAGTGCAGGGGAGTTGAGCAATCGGCCCCAGCATTTT,CATSAGELSNRPQHF
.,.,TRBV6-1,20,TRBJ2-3,TGTGCCAGCAGTGAAAGGGGGGGGGTAATCCACAGGGTAGGCACAGATACGAAGTATTTT,CASSERGGVIHRVGTDTKYF
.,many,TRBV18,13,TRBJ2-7,TGTGCCAGCAGCCCTAGCGTAACCTACGAGCAGTACTTC,CASSPSVTYEQYF
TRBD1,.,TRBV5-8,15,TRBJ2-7,TGTGCCAGCGGCCACCGGGACAGGCCCCTGGACGAGCAGTACTTC,CASGHRDRPLDEQYF
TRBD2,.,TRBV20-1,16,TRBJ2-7,TGCAGTGCTAGGATAGCGGGCCCGATAGTTACTTACGAGCAGTACTTC,CSARIAGPIVTYEQYF
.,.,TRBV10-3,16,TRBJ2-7,TGTGCCATCAGTGAGTTCAGGGGCCGGGACTCTAGGGAGCAGTACTTC,CAISEFRGRDSREQYF
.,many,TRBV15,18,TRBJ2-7,TGTGCCACCAGCAGAGAGAGCCCCATGAGGGGGGGCTCCTACGAGCAGTACTTC,CATSRESPMRGGSYEQYF
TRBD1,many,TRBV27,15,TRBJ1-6,TGTGCCAGCAGCCCCTGGGACAGCTTTAATTCACCCCTCCACTTT,CASSPWDSFNSPLHF
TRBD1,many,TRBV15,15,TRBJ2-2,TGTGCCACCAGCACAGGGGGCCGAAGCACCGGGGAGCTGTTTTTT,CATSTGGRSTGELFF
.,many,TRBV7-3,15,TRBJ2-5,TGTGCCAGCAGCTTAACTAGCGGACCACAAGAGACCCAGTACTTC,CASSLTSGPQETQYF
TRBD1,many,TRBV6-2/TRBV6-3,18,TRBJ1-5,TGTGCCAGCACCCCAAACGAATACAGGGGAAGAGCCAATCAGCCCCAGCATTTT,CASTPNEYRGRANQPQHF
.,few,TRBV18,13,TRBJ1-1,TGTGCCAGCTCCAGGGCCTCGAACACTGAAGCTTTCTTT,CASSRASNTEAFF
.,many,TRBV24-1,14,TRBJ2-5,TGTGCCACCAGTGATCCCGGGTCCCTTGGGACCCAGTACTTC,CATSDPGSLGTQYF
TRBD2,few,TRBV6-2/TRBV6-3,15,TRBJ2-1,TGTGCCAGCAGAATTAGCGGGAGTTCCTACAATGAGCAGTTCTTC,CASRISGSSYNEQFF
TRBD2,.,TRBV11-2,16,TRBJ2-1,TGTGCCAGCAGCCGAGGAAGCGGGAATCTTTACAATGAGCAGTTCTTC,CASSRGSGNLYNEQFF
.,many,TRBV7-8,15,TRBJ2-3,TGTGCCAGCAGCTCCTTGGCAGCGGGTGGAGATACGCAGTATTTT,CASSSLAAGGDTQYF